The 22 T cell receptor beta chains presented below share a single source sample, sequenced in a study of CD8+ T cells in alopecia areata. The treatment is: oral pan-JAK inhibitor, 5-10 mg twice daily. cDNA serving as the sequencing template came from extracted, reverse transcribed RNA. Measured with immunoSEQ multiplex PCR; TCRdb has only the in-frame clones, and not every one. The sample lists about 180,000 clones; about 54% were seen once. The source material was CD4+ T cells sorted from blood, sampled at approximately week 56, from a patient treated with tofacitinib. These receptors originate from a human donor with alopecia areata.

V usage is TRBV29-1 and J usage is TRBJ2-3; unclear D gene. V lost 6 bases and J 4 bases, leaving 8 bases between the germline ends. CDR3 length: 11 residues. Germline CDR1 and CDR2: SQVTM and ANQGSEA. The CDR3 DNA is TGCAGCGTCACCAAATCAGATACGCAGTATTTT. The encoded protein is CSVTKSDTQYF.

A few counts support this clone. The chain recombines TRBV2 with TRBJ1-5; D is uncertain. V was clipped by 8 bases and J by 5 bases, with 7 bases between them. Germline V CDR1 and CDR2: SNHLY, FYNNEI. The CDR3 covers 11 residues. The DNA for the CDR3 is TGTGCCAGCGGGATAGATCAGCCCCAGCATTTT. Translated: CASGIDQPQHF.

The chain combines TRBV6-5 with TRBJ2-3; possible D gene TRBD2, 6 bases. This CDR3 is built from 15 residues. CDR1 is MNHEY, CDR2 SVGAGI, per germline. The V gene lost 6 bases and the J gene lost 1 base, with 14 bases spanning the gap. The CDR3 spells CASSPNRGGTDTQYF. For the CDR3, the DNA is TGTGCCAGCAGCCCTAATCGCGGGGGCACAGATACGCAGTATTTT.

The rearrangement joins TRBV5-1 to TRBJ2-2; D is perhaps TRBD1 (5 bases). The V gene's germline CDR1 is SGHRS and CDR2 YFSETQ. Trimming removed 3 bases at V and 4 bases at J, with 13 bases between. The CDR3 loop spans 15 amino acids. Here the CDR3 DNA reads TGCGCCAGCAGCTCCTCAGGGCGCGGCACCGGGGAGCTGTTTTTT. Its protein product is CASSSSGRGTGELFF.

This clone was recorded a few times. CDR3 loop: CASSSQPGRMNTEAFF. The CDR3 DNA reads as TGTGCCAGCAGCTCCCAGCCGGGACGGATGAACACTGAAGCTTTCTTT. The rearrangement joins TRBV7-3 to TRBJ1-1; perhaps TRBD1 as D (5 bases). Between the trimmed V and J ends, which lost 4 bases and 0 bases, there was a span of 15 bases. Germline lookup yields CDR1 SGHTA and CDR2 FQGTGA. The CDR3 spans 16 residues.

In this sample, this clone turned up many times. The gene calls are TRBV2 and TRBJ1-1; a weak D match, TRBD1 (5 bases). Per the germline V gene, CDR1 is SNHLY and CDR2 is FYNNEI. V lost 6 bases and J 1 base, leaving 9 bases between the germline ends. The CDR3 runs to 13 residues. Here the CDR3 DNA reads TGTGCCAGCAGGGGTGACAGGAACACTGAAGCTTTCTTT. Its protein is CASRGDRNTEAFF.

Only a few counts were recorded for this clone. This rearrangement joins TRBV6-1 to TRBJ2-1; tentative D call: TRBD2 (5 bases). V lost 6 bases and J 9 bases, leaving 15 bases between the germline ends. From germline, CDR1 is MNHNS and CDR2 SASEGT. The CDR3 runs 13 residues. The DNA for the CDR3 is TGTGCCAGCAGAAAGGGCTTGGCGGGTGAGCAGTTCTTC. This encodes CASRKGLAGEQFF.

The rearrangement joins TRBV6-5 to TRBJ2-5; TRBD2 matches at 8 bases. The V gene's germline CDR1 is MNHEY and CDR2 SVGAGI. CDR3 length: 16 amino acids. J was trimmed by 5 bases and V by 2 bases; bases with no gene match: 10. The CDR3 spells CASSYRPAGGEETQYF. CDR3 DNA sequence: TGTGCCAGCAGTTACCGTCCGGCGGGGGGTGAGGAGACCCAGTACTTC.

This rearrangement joins TRBV2 to TRBJ2-5, with 8 bases identical to TRBD1. Germline V gene sequence: CDR1 SNHLY, CDR2 FYNNEI. Germline trimming cut 7 bases from V and 12 bases from J; bases unmatched to any gene: 7. The CDR3 has 11 residues. In DNA, the CDR3 is TGTGCCAGCATGACAGGGGAGGTTAAGTACTTC. Its protein is CASMTGEVKYF. Full variable domain (rest looked up from reference TRBV2 and TRBJ2-5): EPEVTQTPSHQVTQMGQEVILRCVPISNHLYFYWYRQILGQKVEFLVSFYNNEISEKSEIFDDQFSVERPDGSNFTLKIRSTKLEDSAMYFCASMTGEVKYFGPGTRLLVL.

The chain is built from TRBV30 and TRBJ2-4; no reliable D call. Germline V gives CDR1 GTSNPN, CDR2 SVGIG (reference sequence). The CDR3 has 12 residues. V lost 0 bases and J lost 7, with 7 bases in between. The CDR3 DNA reads as TGTGCCTGGAGTGTGCCCCACAACATTCAGTACTTC. It is translated as CAWSVPHNIQYF.

Only a few counts were recorded for this clone. This chain joins TRBV7-9 and TRBJ2-7, with a tentative D call TRBD2 (6 bases). V lost 5 bases, J lost 3 bases, and 11 bases lay in between. The CDR3 totals 13 residues. Germline V gene sequence: CDR1 SEHNR, CDR2 FQNEAQ (reference sequence). As DNA, the CDR3 is TGTGCCAGCAGCCAAGAGCGGGTCTACGAGCAGTACTTC. Translation gives CASSQERVYEQYF. The variable domain in full, completed from reference TRBV7-9 and TRBJ2-7, reads DTGVSQNPRHKITKRGQNVTFRCDPISEHNRLYWYRQTLGQGPEFLTYFQNEAQLEKSRLLSDRFSAERPKGSFSTLEIQRTEQGDSAMYLCASSQERVYEQYFGPGTRLTVT.

The genes are TRBV12-5 and TRBJ2-1; no reliable D call. There are 12 residues in the CDR3. Germline V gene data show CDR1 as LGHNT and CDR2 as FRNRAP. The V gene lost 5 bases and the J gene lost 6 bases, with 8 bases spanning the gap. CDR3 coding DNA: TGTGCTAGTGGTACAGTATCCAATGAGCAGTTCTTC. Its protein product is CASGTVSNEQFF.

This clone has a handful of counts. The chain carries TRBV29-1 and TRBJ2-7; D remains unclear. CDR1 SQVTM and CDR2 ANQGSEA come from the germline V gene. The CDR3 extends over 15 amino acids. The V end lost 3 bases, the J end lost 6 bases, and 21 bases lay between the germline ends. Written as DNA, the CDR3 is TGCAGCGTTGAGGCCTACCTCGGCCATACCTCCGAGCAGTACTTC. This sequence encodes CSVEAYLGHTSEQYF.

The V call is TRBV6-1, the J call TRBJ2-5, with 9 bases aligning to TRBD2. The CDR3 is 13 residues long. J gave up 5 bases and V 8 bases, and 6 bases lay outside the gene matches. The germline CDR1 and CDR2 sequences are MNHNS and SASEGT. The CDR3 sequence: CASLAGLGETQYF. The CDR3 DNA sequence: TGTGCCAGCCTAGCGGGGTTGGGTGAGACCCAGTACTTC.

This clone turned up a few times. The rearrangement joins TRBV5-1 to TRBJ2-5; D gene uncertain. The CDR3 is 13 amino acids. Germline CDR1 reads SGHRS; CDR2 reads YFSETQ. Trimming left V 1 base short and J 4 bases short, with 8 bases between. The CDR3 DNA reads TGCGCCAGCAGCTTGTGGTCTCGAGAGACCCAGTACTTC. As protein: CASSLWSRETQYF.

A few counts support this clone. The chain employs TRBV4-2 and TRBJ2-7; D might be TRBD2 (5 bases). Trimming pared 4 bases from V and 3 bases from J, leaving 16 bases between. CDR3 size: 15 residues. Germline V gene sequence: CDR1 LGHNA, CDR2 YNFKEQ. CDR3 nucleotides: TGTGCCAGCAGCCGGGGTGAGGGCTGGCTCTACGAGCAGTACTTC. Encoded protein: CASSRGEGWLYEQYF.

This clone came up once. The rearrangement uses TRBV7-2 and TRBJ2-2, with 7 bases matching TRBD1. This CDR3 has 15 residues. Germline values: CDR1 SGHTA, CDR2 FQGNSA. The trim removed 1 base at V and 3 bases at J, leaving 2 bases unmatched. The CDR3 is CASSLGTGYTGELFF. The CDR3 DNA reads as TGTGCCAGCAGCTTAGGGACAGGATACACCGGGGAGCTGTTTTTT.

The chain links TRBV5-1 to TRBJ1-1, with 9 bases fitting TRBD1. The CDR3 consists of 18 residues. The germline V gene encodes CDR1 SGHRS and CDR2 YFSETQ. Losses at the gene ends were 4 bases for V and 0 bases for J; bases not matched to a gene: 13. CDR3 bases: TGCGCCAGCAGCCAGCAACAGGGGGCCGATCGTGTGAACACTGAAGCTTTCTTT. Translating it yields CASSQQQGADRVNTEAFF.

This clone was observed a few times. The genes are TRBV4-1 and TRBJ1-1, with D possibly being TRBD1 (6 bases). Trimming left V 2 bases short and J 8 bases short, with 9 bases between. Germline values: CDR1 MGHRA, CDR2 YSYEKL. CDR3 length: 12 residues. The CDR3 sequence: CASSQPGQEAFF. The CDR3 nucleotides are TGCGCCAGCAGCCAACCGGGACAAGAAGCTTTCTTT.

The rearrangement links TRBV25-1 to TRBJ2-1; the D is unclear. Germline loops: CDR1 MGHDK, CDR2 SYGVNS. The CDR3 is 16 residues long. With 2 bases removed from V and 4 bases from J, the gap between germline ends came to 15 bases. The CDR3, as DNA: TGTGCCAGCAGTGAAAACGTACAGTTTCCTTACAATGAGCAGTTCTTC. Translated: CASSENVQFPYNEQFF.

V and J are TRBV29-1 and TRBJ2-3; D perhaps matches TRBD1 (5 bases). Germline V gene lookup returns CDR1 SQVTM and CDR2 ANQGSEA. CDR3 length: 14 amino acids. V was cut by 5 bases and J by 5 bases, with 17 bases left in between. The CDR3 region has the DNA TGCAGCGTTCACATGATAGGGGCAGGAGATACGCAGTATTTT. Translated, it gives CSVHMIGAGDTQYF.

The chain has TRBV6-1 and TRBJ2-4; D not certain. V was cut by 6 bases and J by 11 bases, with 11 bases left in between. Germline CDR1 MNHNS, CDR2 SASEGT. The CDR3 contains 11 residues. CDR3 DNA sequence: TGTGCCAGCAGGAATCTCGAACTTCAGTACTTC. Residues: CASRNLELQYF.